This record covers a single TCR beta chain. Its specificity is unknown. Germline-derived CDR1 and CDR2 are SEHNR and FQNEAQ (reference sequence). The CDR3 covers 14 residues. The sample belongs to a study of cytomegalovirus exposure and HLA in healthy donors. Study-wide findings and caveats: The number of N-insertions in an Asian-associated ancestry cluster was reportedly below the roughly 620-donor mean in a later analysis. Apparent HLA restriction characterized most CMV-associated TCR beta chains in a later analysis. CMV serostatus was the sole immune exposure data available. There were three CMV-associated chains whose specificity for CMV antigens was confirmed in vitro.

The PCR ran on 60 Vbeta and 13 Jbeta primers. Assay used: immunoSEQ multiplex PCR; TCRdb lists only in-frame clones, some missing. This sample yields 150,000 to 200,000 clones, of which 55% to 65% are seen a single time; over 2.5% belongs to the top ten. The chain has TRBV7-9 and TRBJ2-5; 10 bases are shared with TRBD1. The J call may be in error: the DNA end matches TRBJ2-7 better. The TCR originated in a man aged 35-49 years in good health and CMV-seronegative. The sample taken for sequencing was PBMCs. Here the CDR3 reads CASSRSGTGDEQYF. The CDR3 DNA reads as TGTGCCAGCAGCAGATCCGGGACAGGGGACGAGCAGTACTTC.